This is a list of T cell receptor beta chains from one sample in a study of control samples from healthy donors and cancer patients. The protocol was immunoSEQ multiplex PCR, while the TCRdb copy is restricted to in-frame clones and leaves out a portion. The sample yields some 190,000 clones, roughly nine tenths seen once. The sequenced material came from blood. The receptors stem from a young man in good health. Both conserved end residues are part of each CDR3. The order of the fields is D gene, J gene, clone size, V gene, CDR3 DNA, CDR3 protein. D genes are given only for firm matches. Clone sizes are given selectively: once, few, many, or a class where the clone is expanded.

TRBD1,TRBJ1-5,once,TRBV2,TGTGCCAGCAGTGATGGCAGGGGGGTCAATCAGCCCCAGCATTTT,CASSDGRGVNQPQHF
NA,TRBJ1-5,NA,TRBV15,TGTGCCACCAGCAGGGAGAATGGTTTGACCCAGCATTTT,CATSRENGLTQHF
NA,TRBJ2-3,NA,TRBV7-8,TGTGCCAGCAGCTCGGGACTCTTTACAGATACGCAGTATTTT,CASSSGLFTDTQYF
NA,TRBJ1-2,NA,TRBV28,TGTGCCAGCAGTTTCGGGGGGGCGGGTTATGGCTACACCTTC,CASSFGGAGYGYTF
NA,TRBJ1-3,NA,TRBV12-3/TRBV12-4,TGTGCCAGCAGTTTGGGGTCGGGAAACACCATATATTTT,CASSLGSGNTIYF
NA,TRBJ2-7,NA,TRBV3-1/TRBV3-2,TGTGCCAGCAGCCAGATGGCAATAGGGACCTACGAGCAGTACTTC,CASSQMAIGTYEQYF
TRBD2,TRBJ2-2,NA,TRBV3-1/TRBV3-2,TGTGCCAGCAGCCAAGGGATAGCGGGGGTCTCGGGGGAGCTGTTTTTT,CASSQGIAGVSGELFF
TRBD1,TRBJ1-1,NA,TRBV6-5,TGTGCCAGCACCCTGCGACAGGGGGGAAGAAGAGCTTTCTTT,CASTLRQGGRRAFF
NA,TRBJ1-1,NA,TRBV14,TGTGCCAGCAGCCAAGCCGGTATGAACACTGAAGCTTTCTTT,CASSQAGMNTEAFF
NA,TRBJ2-1,NA,TRBV3-1/TRBV3-2,TGTGCCAGCACCCCACTCGGACACCAAAACTACAATGAGCAGTTCTTC,CASTPLGHQNYNEQFF
NA,TRBJ1-6,NA,TRBV3-1/TRBV3-2,TGTGCCAGCAGCGATCAGGGTTTATGGGTCGGTTCACCCCTCCACTTT,CASSDQGLWVGSPLHF
NA,TRBJ1-1,NA,TRBV25-1,TGTGCCAGCAGAGCGGACGGGAGGAACACTGAAGCTTTCTTT,CASRADGRNTEAFF
TRBD2,TRBJ2-1,NA,TRBV7-7,TGTGCCAGCAGCTTAAACGGACTAGAGCTTGGGGAGCAGTTCTTC,CASSLNGLELGEQFF
TRBD2,TRBJ2-3,NA,TRBV9,TGTGCCAGCAGCGCGGCCGGGACTAGTCATCCAGATACGCAGTATTTT,CASSAAGTSHPDTQYF
NA,TRBJ1-1,NA,TRBV19,TGTGCCAGTACCGACTCGGGAGACAGAGAAGCTTTCTTT,CASTDSGDREAFF
NA,TRBJ1-2,NA,TRBV2,TGTGCCAGCAGTGAAGCGCTTCCCGCCGGGTCTGGCTACACCTTC,CASSEALPAGSGYTF
NA,TRBJ1-5,NA,TRBV2,TGTGCCAGCAGTAGGGGAAGCAATCAGCCCCAGCATTTT,CASSRGSNQPQHF
TRBD1,TRBJ1-1,NA,TRBV19,TGTGCCAGTAGTGTATTCACAGGGGGCGCGGACACTGAAGCTTTCTTT,CASSVFTGGADTEAFF
TRBD2,TRBJ2-3,NA,TRBV3-1/TRBV3-2,TGTGCCAGCAGCCAAGTAAGCGGGGGTTCCACAGATACGCAGTATTTT,CASSQVSGGSTDTQYF
NA,TRBJ1-6,NA,TRBV10-3,TGTGCCATCAGTGAATACAGTGGCTCACCCCTCCACTTT,CAISEYSGSPLHF
NA,TRBJ1-5,NA,TRBV6-5,TGTGCCAGCACCTCAACCAAGGGGGGCCATCAGCCCCAGCATTTT,CASTSTKGGHQPQHF
NA,TRBJ2-7,NA,TRBV11-2,TGTGCCAGCAGCTCCGGGCCCCACTACGAGCAGTACTTC,CASSSGPHYEQYF
NA,TRBJ2-7,NA,TRBV7-9,TGTGCCAGCAGCTTCCCTGGGGGGTACGAGCAGTACTTC,CASSFPGGYEQYF
NA,TRBJ1-2,NA,TRBV3-1/TRBV3-2,TGTGCCAGCAGCCCCAGGACGGCACCCTATGGCTACACCTTC,CASSPRTAPYGYTF
NA,TRBJ2-3,NA,TRBV10-1,TGCGCCAGCAGTGAGGACTCGACGTGGGATACGCAGTATTTT,CASSEDSTWDTQYF
TRBD1,TRBJ2-1,NA,TRBV2,TGTGCCAGCTACGGACAGGGGACCCACAATGAGCAGTTCTTC,CASYGQGTHNEQFF
NA,TRBJ2-7,NA,TRBV15,TGTGCCACCAGCAGAGATTCGATGAGGCTGGCCGAGCAGTACTTC,CATSRDSMRLAEQYF
NA,TRBJ1-5,NA,TRBV28,TGTGCCAGCAGTTTAAGTCAGCCCCAGCATTTT,CASSLSQPQHF
NA,TRBJ2-2,NA,TRBV13,TGTGCCAGCAGCACTAGACGGAGGCTCACCGGGGAGCTGTTTTTT,CASSTRRRLTGELFF
NA,TRBJ1-1,NA,TRBV19,TGTGCCAGTAGTTCAAAAGTGAGGGGAGAAGCTTTCTTT,CASSSKVRGEAFF
TRBD1,TRBJ2-7,NA,TRBV14,TGTGCCAGCAGCCAATCCCCGGACAGGGACGAGCAGTACTTC,CASSQSPDRDEQYF
NA,TRBJ1-5,NA,TRBV10-2,TGCGCCAGCAGTGAGTTGGCTAGCAATCAGCCCCAGCATTTT,CASSELASNQPQHF
NA,TRBJ1-2,NA,TRBV29-1,TGCAGCGTAGTTGAACAGGGAACTTTCTATGGCTACACCTTC,CSVVEQGTFYGYTF
NA,TRBJ2-2,NA,TRBV18,TGTGCCAGCTCATCGGGGGGCAGCACCGGGGAGCTGTTTTTT,CASSSGGSTGELFF
NA,TRBJ2-6,NA,TRBV2,TGTGCCAGCAGTGAACGGGGCTCTGGGGCCAACGTCCTGACTTTC,CASSERGSGANVLTF
NA,TRBJ2-7,NA,TRBV14,TGTGCCAGCGGCCCCTGGGCAGGTGGGGAGCAGTACTTC,CASGPWAGGEQYF
NA,TRBJ1-2,NA,TRBV19,TGTGCCAGTAGCCCCGAACGAGTCTATGGCTACACCTTC,CASSPERVYGYTF
NA,TRBJ1-2,once,TRBV7-9,TGTGCCAGCAGCTATGGAACAGTAGGGTATGGCTACACCTTC,CASSYGTVGYGYTF
TRBD1,TRBJ1-5,NA,TRBV2,TGTGCCAGCAGTGATAGGGATAGGACAGGGTTGCGTGGGTATAGCAATCAGCCCCAGCATTTT,CASSDRDRTGLRGYSNQPQHF
NA,TRBJ1-5,NA,TRBV6-6,TGTGCCAGCAGTTCCCAGACAGGTAATCAGCCCCAGCATTTT,CASSSQTGNQPQHF
NA,TRBJ1-5,NA,TRBV15,TGTGCCACCAGCAGAGATAGGGGAAGCAATCAGCCCCAGCATTTT,CATSRDRGSNQPQHF
NA,TRBJ2-7,NA,TRBV30,TGTGCCTGGAGTCGAAGACAGGCCATGGTTGGTGAGCAGTACTTC,CAWSRRQAMVGEQYF
NA,TRBJ2-3,NA,TRBV5-6,TGTGCCAGCAGCTTGAGGATTACAGGCACAGATACGCAGTATTTT,CASSLRITGTDTQYF
TRBD1,TRBJ2-4,NA,TRBV25-1,TGTGCCAGCAGTGCCGGACAGGCCCGATACTTC,CASSAGQARYF
NA,TRBJ2-7,NA,TRBV14,TGTGCCAAGACGTGGGGGGACGCAAGCTCCTACGAGCAGTACTTC,CAKTWGDASSYEQYF
NA,TRBJ1-1,NA,TRBV2,TGTGCCAGCGGCGCAGATCCCTCTATATGGATGAACACTGAAGCTTTCTTT,CASGADPSIWMNTEAFF
NA,TRBJ1-3,NA,TRBV9,TGTGCCAGCAGCGACGGGGATCTTTTCTCTGGAAACACCATATATTTT,CASSDGDLFSGNTIYF
NA,TRBJ1-3,NA,TRBV3-1/TRBV3-2,TGTGCCAGCAGCCAAGATCGAGTAACTGGAAACACCATATATTTT,CASSQDRVTGNTIYF
TRBD1,TRBJ2-2,few,TRBV7-9,TGTGCCAGCAGGCGGACAGGGGCCGGGGAGCTGTTTTTT,CASRRTGAGELFF
NA,TRBJ2-2,NA,TRBV2,TGTGCCAGCAGTAGGGCCACCGGGGAGCTGTTTTTT,CASSRATGELFF